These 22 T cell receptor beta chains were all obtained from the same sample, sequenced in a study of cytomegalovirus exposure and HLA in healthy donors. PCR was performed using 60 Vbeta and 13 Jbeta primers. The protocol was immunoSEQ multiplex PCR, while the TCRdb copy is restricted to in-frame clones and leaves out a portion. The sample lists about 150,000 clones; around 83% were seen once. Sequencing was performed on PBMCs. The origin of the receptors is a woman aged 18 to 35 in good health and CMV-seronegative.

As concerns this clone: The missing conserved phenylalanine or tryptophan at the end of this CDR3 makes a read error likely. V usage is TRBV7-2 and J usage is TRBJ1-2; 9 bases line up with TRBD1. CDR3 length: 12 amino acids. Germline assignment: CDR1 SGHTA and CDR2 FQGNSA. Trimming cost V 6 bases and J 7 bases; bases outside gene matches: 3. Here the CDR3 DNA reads TGTGCCAGCAGTCCGGACAGGGGTGGCTACACCCTC. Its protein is CASSPDRGGYTL.

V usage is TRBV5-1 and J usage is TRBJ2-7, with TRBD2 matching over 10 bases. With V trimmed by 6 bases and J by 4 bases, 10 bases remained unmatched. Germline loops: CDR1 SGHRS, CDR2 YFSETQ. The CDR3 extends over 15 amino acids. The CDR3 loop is CASTLVASGGYEQYF. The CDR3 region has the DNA TGCGCCAGCACCCTGGTGGCTAGCGGGGGTTACGAGCAGTACTTC.

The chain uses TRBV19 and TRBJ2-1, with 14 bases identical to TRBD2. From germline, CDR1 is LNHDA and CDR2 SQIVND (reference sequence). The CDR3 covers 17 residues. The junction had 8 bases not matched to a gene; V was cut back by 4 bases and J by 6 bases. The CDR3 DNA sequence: TGTGCCAGTAGTACGGGGACTAGCGGGAGTTTAGGCAATGAGCAGTTCTTC. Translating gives CASSTGTSGSLGNEQFF.

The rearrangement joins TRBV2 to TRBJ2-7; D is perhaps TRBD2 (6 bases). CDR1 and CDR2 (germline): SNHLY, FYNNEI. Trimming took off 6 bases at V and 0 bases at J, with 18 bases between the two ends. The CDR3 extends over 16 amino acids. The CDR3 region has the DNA TGTGCCAGCAGACACCAGAGGGACTTTTCCTCCTACGAGCAGTACTTC. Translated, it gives CASRHQRDFSSYEQYF.

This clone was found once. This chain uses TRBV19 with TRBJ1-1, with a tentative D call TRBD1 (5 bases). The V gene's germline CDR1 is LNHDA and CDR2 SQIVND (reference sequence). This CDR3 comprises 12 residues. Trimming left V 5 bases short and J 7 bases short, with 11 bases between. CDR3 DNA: TGTGCCAGTAGTCTGGGGGGTAATGAAGCTTTCTTT. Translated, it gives CASSLGGNEAFF.

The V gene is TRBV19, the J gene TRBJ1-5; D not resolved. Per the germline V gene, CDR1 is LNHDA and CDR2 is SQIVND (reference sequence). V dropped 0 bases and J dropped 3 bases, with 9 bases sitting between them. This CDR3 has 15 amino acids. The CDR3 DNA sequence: TGTGCCAGTAGTATAGATCCGAGGGTCAATCAGCCCCAGCATTTT. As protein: CASSIDPRVNQPQHF.

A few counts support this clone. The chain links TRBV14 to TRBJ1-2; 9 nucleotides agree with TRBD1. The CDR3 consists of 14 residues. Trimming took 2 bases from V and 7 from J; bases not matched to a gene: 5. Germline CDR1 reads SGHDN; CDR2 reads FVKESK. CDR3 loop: CASSQPGQGLGYTF. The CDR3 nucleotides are TGTGCCAGCAGCCAACCGGGACAGGGACTTGGCTACACCTTC.

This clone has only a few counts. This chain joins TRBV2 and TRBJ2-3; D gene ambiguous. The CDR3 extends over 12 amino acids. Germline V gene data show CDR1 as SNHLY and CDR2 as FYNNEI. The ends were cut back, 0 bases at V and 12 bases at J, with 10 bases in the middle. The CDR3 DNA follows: TGTGCCAGCAGTGAAGCCGGAAGACAACAGTATTTT. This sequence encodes CASSEAGRQQYF.

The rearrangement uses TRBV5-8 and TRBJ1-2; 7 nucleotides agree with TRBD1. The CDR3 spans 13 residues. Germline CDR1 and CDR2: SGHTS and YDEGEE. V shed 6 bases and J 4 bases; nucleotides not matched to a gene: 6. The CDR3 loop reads CASTTGDRYGYTF. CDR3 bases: TGTGCCAGCACCACAGGGGATCGCTATGGCTACACCTTC.

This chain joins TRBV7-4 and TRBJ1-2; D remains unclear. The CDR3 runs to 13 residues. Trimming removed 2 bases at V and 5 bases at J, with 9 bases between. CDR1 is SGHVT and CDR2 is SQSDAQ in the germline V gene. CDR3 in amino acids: CASSLKRPYGYTF. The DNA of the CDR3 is TGTGCCAGCAGCTTAAAGCGCCCTTATGGCTACACCTTC.

The CDR3 sequence is CASSPPTSGMANEKLFF. CDR3 sequence (DNA): TGTGCCAGCTCACCACCGACCAGCGGGATGGCTAATGAAAAACTGTTTTTT. The chain joins TRBV18 to TRBJ1-4; no firm D call. Germline V gene data show CDR1 as KGHSH and CDR2 as LQKENI. V was pared by 0 bases and J by 3 bases, with 14 bases between. This CDR3 is built from 17 residues. The full variable domain, completed using reference TRBV18 and TRBJ1-4, is NAGVMQNPRHLVRRRGQEARLRCSPMKGHSHVYWYRQLPEEGLKFMVYLQKENIIDESGMPKERFSAEFPKEGPSILRIQQVVRGDSAAYFCASSPPTSGMANEKLFFGSGTQLSVL.

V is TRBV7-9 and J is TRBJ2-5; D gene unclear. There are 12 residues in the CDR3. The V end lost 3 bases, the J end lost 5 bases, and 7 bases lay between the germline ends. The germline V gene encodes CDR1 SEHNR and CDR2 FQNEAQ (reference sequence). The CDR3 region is CASSFILETQYF. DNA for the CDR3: TGTGCCAGCAGCTTTATACTCGAGACCCAGTACTTC.

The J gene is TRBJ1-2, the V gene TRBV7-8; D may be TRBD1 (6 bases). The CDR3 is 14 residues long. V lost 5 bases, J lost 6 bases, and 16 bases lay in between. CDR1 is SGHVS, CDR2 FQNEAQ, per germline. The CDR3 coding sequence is TGTGCCAGCAGCCCCACACTCAACAGGGATGGCTACACCTTC. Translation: CASSPTLNRDGYTF.

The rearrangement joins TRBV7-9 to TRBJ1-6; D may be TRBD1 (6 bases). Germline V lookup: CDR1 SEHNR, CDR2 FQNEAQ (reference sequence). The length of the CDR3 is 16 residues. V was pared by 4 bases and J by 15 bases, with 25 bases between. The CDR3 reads CASSSPYGTRDLVLHF. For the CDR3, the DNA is TGTGCCAGCAGCTCTCCCTACGGGACAAGGGATTTGGTCCTCCACTTT.

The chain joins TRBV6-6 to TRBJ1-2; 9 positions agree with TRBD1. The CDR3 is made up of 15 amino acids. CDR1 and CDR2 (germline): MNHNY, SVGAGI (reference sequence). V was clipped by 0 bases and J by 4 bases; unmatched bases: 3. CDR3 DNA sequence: TGTGCCAGCAGTTACTCAATGGACAGGGGCTATGGCTACACCTTC. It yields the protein CASSYSMDRGYGYTF.

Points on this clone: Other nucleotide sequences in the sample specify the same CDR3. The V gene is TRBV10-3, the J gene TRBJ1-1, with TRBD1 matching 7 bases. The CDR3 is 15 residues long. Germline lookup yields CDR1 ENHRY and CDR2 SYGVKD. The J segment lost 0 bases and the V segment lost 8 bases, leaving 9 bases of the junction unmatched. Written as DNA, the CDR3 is TGTGCCATCTCCGCAGGGGGACTCCTGAACACTGAAGCTTTCTTT. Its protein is CAISAGGLLNTEAFF.

CDR3 nucleotide sequence: TGTGCCAGCAGCCAAGTGGGGGGAGGGGGGGCCGGAAACACCATATATTTT. Its translation: CASSQVGGGGAGNTIYF. The chain links TRBV4-2 to TRBJ1-3, with a tentative D call TRBD1 (6 bases). Germline CDR1 is LGHNA and CDR2 is YNFKEQ. The V gene lost 1 base and the J gene lost 4 bases, with 17 bases spanning the gap. CDR3 size: 17 residues.

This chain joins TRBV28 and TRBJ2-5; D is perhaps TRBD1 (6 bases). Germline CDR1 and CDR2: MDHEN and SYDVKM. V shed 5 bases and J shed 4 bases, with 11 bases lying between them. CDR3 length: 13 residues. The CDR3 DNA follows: TGTGCCAGCAGTCTACAGGGTATAGAGACCCAGTACTTC. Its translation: CASSLQGIETQYF.

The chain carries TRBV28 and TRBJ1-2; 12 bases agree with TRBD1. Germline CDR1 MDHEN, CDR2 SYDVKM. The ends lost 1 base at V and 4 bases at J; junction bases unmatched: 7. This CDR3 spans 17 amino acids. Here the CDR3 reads CASSLSPGTGGAYGYTF. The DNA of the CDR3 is TGTGCCAGCAGTTTATCCCCCGGGACAGGGGGCGCCTATGGCTACACCTTC.

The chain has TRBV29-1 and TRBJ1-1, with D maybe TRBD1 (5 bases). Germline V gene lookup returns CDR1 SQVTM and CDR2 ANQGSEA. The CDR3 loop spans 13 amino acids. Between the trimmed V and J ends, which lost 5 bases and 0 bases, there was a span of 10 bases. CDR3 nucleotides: TGCAGCGTTCAGCGGGACTTGAACACTGAAGCTTTCTTT. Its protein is CSVQRDLNTEAFF.

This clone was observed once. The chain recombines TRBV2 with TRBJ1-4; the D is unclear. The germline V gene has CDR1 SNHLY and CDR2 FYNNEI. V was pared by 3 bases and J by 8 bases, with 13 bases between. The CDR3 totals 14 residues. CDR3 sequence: CASSETTKPEKLFF. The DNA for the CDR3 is TGTGCCAGCAGTGAGACAACCAAGCCCGAAAAACTGTTTTTT. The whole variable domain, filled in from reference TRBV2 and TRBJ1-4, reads EPEVTQTPSHQVTQMGQEVILRCVPISNHLYFYWYRQILGQKVEFLVSFYNNEISEKSEIFDDQFSVERPDGSNFTLKIRSTKLEDSAMYFCASSETTKPEKLFFGSGTQLSVL.

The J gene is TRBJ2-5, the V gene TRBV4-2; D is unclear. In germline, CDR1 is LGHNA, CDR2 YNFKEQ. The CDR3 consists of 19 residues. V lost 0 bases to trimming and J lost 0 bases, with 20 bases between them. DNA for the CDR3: TGTGCCAGCAGCCAAGATCTAGGCGGTGCTGCGCCGTACCAAGAGACCCAGTACTTC. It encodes CASSQDLGGAAPYQETQYF.